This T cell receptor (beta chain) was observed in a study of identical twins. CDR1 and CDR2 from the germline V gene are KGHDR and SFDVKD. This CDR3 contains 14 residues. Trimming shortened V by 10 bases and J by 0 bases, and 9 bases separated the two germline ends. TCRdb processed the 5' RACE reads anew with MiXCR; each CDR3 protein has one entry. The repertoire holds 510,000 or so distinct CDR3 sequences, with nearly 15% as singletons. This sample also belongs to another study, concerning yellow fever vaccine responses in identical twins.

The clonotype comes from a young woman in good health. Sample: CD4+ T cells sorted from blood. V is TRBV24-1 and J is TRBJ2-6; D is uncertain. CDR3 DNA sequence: TGTGCCACAACAGACAACTCTGGGGCCAACGTCCTGACTTTC. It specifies CATTDNSGANVLTF.